The rows below give T cell receptor beta chains drawn from one sample of a study of T cell responses to AZD1222 COVID-19 vaccine. Sequenced by immunoSEQ multiplex PCR; TCRdb stores in-frame clones only, minus some. There are some 140,000 clones in the sample; 80% to 95% occur only once, and just over 3% lies in the top ten. This specimen consisted of peripheral blood, obtained on day 0 of AZD1222 vaccination. These receptors came from an adult in good health. Each CDR3 is given with its conserved first and last residue. D genes are given only for firm matches. Size is stated for part of the rows, as once, few or many counts, or as a class when the clone is expanded.

>TRBV5-1|.|.|TRBJ1-1
TGCGCCAGCAGCTTACTCTTTAACACTGAAGCTTTCTTT
CASSLLFNTEAFF
>TRBV24-1|TRBD1|.|TRBJ2-1
TGTGCCACCAGTGACAGGGGGTTCGGGAATGAGCAGTTCTTC
CATSDRGFGNEQFF
>TRBV24-1|.|.|TRBJ2-7
TGTGCCACCAGTGGGCCCCTAACCTACGAGCAGTACTTC
CATSGPLTYEQYF
>TRBV6-5|TRBD2|.|TRBJ2-7
TGTGCCAGCAGTTCGACTAGCGGGAAAAACTACGAGCAGTACTTC
CASSSTSGKNYEQYF
>TRBV7-9|.|.|TRBJ1-1
TGTGCCAGCAGCTTAGCGGCCCAGGGGAGCACTGAAGCTTTCTTT
CASSLAAQGSTEAFF
>TRBV11-2|.|.|TRBJ2-5
TGTGCCAGCAGCTTTGCGGGGCCGGAGACCCAGTACTTC
CASSFAGPETQYF
>TRBV25-1|TRBD1|.|TRBJ2-5
TGTGCCAGCAGTGGACAGGGGGGAAGAGAGACCCAGTACTTC
CASSGQGGRETQYF
>TRBV29-1|.|.|TRBJ1-2
TGCAGCGGCGAACCCCAGGGATCAGACTATGGCTACACCTTC
CSGEPQGSDYGYTF
>TRBV7-2|.|.|TRBJ1-3
TGTGCCAGCAGCCTAGGGGTAACTGGAAACACCATATATTTT
CASSLGVTGNTIYF
>TRBV2|TRBD1|.|TRBJ1-2
TGTGCCAGCATCGGCCCGGGACAGGGGTTCTATGGCTACACCTTC
CASIGPGQGFYGYTF
>TRBV28|.|.|TRBJ1-3
TGTGCCAGCAGTAATCTTTTCATGCGACAGAGCTCTGGAAACACCATATATTTT
CASSNLFMRQSSGNTIYF
>TRBV2|.|.|TRBJ1-5
TGTGCCAGCAGTCGGGACACTAACTATCAGCCCCAGCATTTT
CASSRDTNYQPQHF
>TRBV6-5|.|many|TRBJ2-2
TGTGCCAGCAGTCTGGGGCAGGGGAGTGCCGGGGAGCTGTTTTTT
CASSLGQGSAGELFF
>TRBV5-1|.|.|TRBJ2-1
TGCGCCAGCAGCTTCATCCCTATGGGGACCTCCTACAATGAGCAGTTCTTC
CASSFIPMGTSYNEQFF
>TRBV9|TRBD2|.|TRBJ2-1
TGTGCCAGCAGCGTAGTAGCGGGAGGGCCAAATGAGCAGTTCTTC
CASSVVAGGPNEQFF
>TRBV4-3|.|.|TRBJ1-2
TGCGCCAGCAGCCAAGAGGACGCATCGAACTATGGCTACACCTTC
CASSQEDASNYGYTF
>TRBV13|TRBD2|.|TRBJ2-1
TGTGCCAGCAGCGAAGGACTAGAGTTCTACAATGAGCAGTTCTTC
CASSEGLEFYNEQFF
>TRBV29-1|TRBD1|.|TRBJ2-7
TGCAGCGTTCGACAGGGAAACTACGAGCAGTACTTC
CSVRQGNYEQYF
>TRBV30|TRBD1|.|TRBJ1-3
TGTGCCTGGAAAACAGGGGGAGGCTCTGGAAACACCATATATTTT
CAWKTGGGSGNTIYF
>TRBV6-2/TRBV6-3|TRBD1|.|TRBJ1-1
TGTGCCAGCAGTTTCTGGACAGGGGGCAACACTGAAGCTTTCTTT
CASSFWTGGNTEAFF
>TRBV7-2|.|.|TRBJ1-1
TGTGCCAGCAGCTTCGACAGGTTGAACACTGAAGCTTTCTTT
CASSFDRLNTEAFF
>TRBV7-8|.|.|TRBJ2-2
TGTGCCAGCAGCTTAGTGCGGCCAGGAAACACCGGGGAGCTGTTTTTT
CASSLVRPGNTGELFF
>TRBV19|TRBD1|.|TRBJ1-2
TGTGCCAGTAGTCACGGGGCAGGGGGCCTCTATGGCTACACCTTC
CASSHGAGGLYGYTF
>TRBV10-3|TRBD1|.|TRBJ1-1
TGTGCCATCAGAACCGGGACAGGGGTGGACACTGAAGCTTTCTTT
CAIRTGTGVDTEAFF
>TRBV30|TRBD2|.|TRBJ2-6
TGTGCCTGGAGAGTACCGTCGGGGGGCTCTGGGGCCAACGTCCTGACTTTC
CAWRVPSGGSGANVLTF
>TRBV27|.|.|TRBJ2-6
TGTGCCAGCGGGCCCCGAAGGATAGCGCTAGATTCTGGGGCCAACGTCCTGACTTTC
CASGPRRIALDSGANVLTF
>TRBV27|TRBD2|.|TRBJ2-1
TGTGCCAGCAGCCCCTCGGGACTAGTGGGTGATGAGCAGTTCTTC
CASSPSGLVGDEQFF
>TRBV12-3/TRBV12-4|TRBD1|.|TRBJ1-4
TGTGCCAGCAGTCCCGGGACAGTAAGGAAACTGTTTTTT
CASSPGTVRKLFF
>TRBV7-3|TRBD2|.|TRBJ2-2
TGTGCCAGCAGCTTACGACAGGGGACTAGCGGGAACACCGGGGAGCTGTTTTTT
CASSLRQGTSGNTGELFF
>TRBV20-1|TRBD1|.|TRBJ1-2
TGCAGTGCAGGGGGCTCTTGGGGCTACACCTTC
CSAGGSWGYTF
>TRBV11-2|.|.|TRBJ1-2
TGTGCCAGCAGCTTAGTTGATGGCTACACCTTC
CASSLVDGYTF
>TRBV7-2|.|.|TRBJ1-2
TGTGCCAGCAGCTTAGCGGCCGGGGGAGTAACGAATGGCTACACCTTC
CASSLAAGGVTNGYTF
>TRBV6-5|.|.|TRBJ1-2
TGTGCCAGCAGTTACTCGGGAGTGAATTATGGCTACACCTTC
CASSYSGVNYGYTF
>TRBV7-2|.|.|TRBJ2-3
TGTGCCAGCAGCTTAAATATTAACACAGATACGCAGTATTTT
CASSLNINTDTQYF
>TRBV28|.|.|TRBJ2-1
TGTGCCAGCACTGACCCCAAAAACTACAATGAGCAGTTCTTC
CASTDPKNYNEQFF
>TRBV10-3|.|.|TRBJ1-5
TGTGCCATCAGTGAGTCGTCGGGTAGCAATCAGCCCCAGCATTTT
CAISESSGSNQPQHF
>TRBV2|TRBD2|.|TRBJ2-5
TGTGCCAGCAAGTTTTTGGGGGAGGGGAAAGAGACCCAGTACTTC
CASKFLGEGKETQYF
>TRBV2|TRBD1|.|TRBJ2-3
TGTGCCAGCAGTGAAGTAGGGGGCGCATCAGATACGCAGTATTTT
CASSEVGGASDTQYF
>TRBV7-6|.|.|TRBJ1-4
TGTGCCAGCAGCGAATACCCGGGCTATAATGAAAAACTGTTTTTT
CASSEYPGYNEKLFF
>TRBV7-2|TRBD2|.|TRBJ2-1
TGTGCCTCCAAGGGCGGGAGCTCCTACAATGAGCAGTTCTTC
CASKGGSSYNEQFF